This TCR beta chain was profiled in a study of regulatory T cells in long-lasting Graves disease. Time point: newly diagnosed GD, antithyroid drugs for less than 3 months. The TCR library was made from RNA that had been extracted from PBMCs in TRIzol. The germline V gene has CDR1 DFQATT and CDR2 SNEGSKA (reference sequence). The CDR3 totals 14 residues. J was trimmed by 1 base and V by 5 bases; bases with no gene match: 2. Building the TCR beta libraries relied on iRepertoire HTBI primers, and CDR3 regions underwent Arm-PCR. TCRdb itself ran the multiplex PCR reads through MiXCR, one entry per CDR3 protein. The repertoire consists of roughly 320,000 distinct CDR3 sequences, with approximately 16% occurring once and the leading ten covering about 27%. This sample also belongs to another study, concerning T cells in Graves' hyperthyroidism and ophthalmopathy. That paper adds: When the TCR CDR3 underwent first-round RT-PCR, the HTBI primer set was used.

The sequenced sample was peripheral blood mononuclear cells (PBMCs), obtained at new diagnosis, from a patient treated with antithyroid drugs. The TCR sequence derives from a man between 40 and 49 years old with Graves disease. The rearrangement links TRBV20-1 to TRBJ1-5; 10 positions agree with TRBD1. The CDR3 here is CSAGTGASNQPQHF. The CDR3 DNA reads as TGCAGTGCTGGGACAGGGGCCAGCAATCAGCCCCAGCATTTT.